Sequencing of this T cell receptor beta chain was carried out in a study of blood T cells in healthy people across ages. Germline V gene sequence: CDR1 KGHSH, CDR2 LQKENI. CDR3 length: 14 amino acids. Using a J-beta primer mix together with a sample-barcoded 5' primer, a second PCR was run for roughly 6 to 11 cycles. TCRdb ran MiXCR on the 5' RACE reads and lists one entry per CDR3 protein. The table has about 970,000 distinct CDR3 sequences, just over 50% seen once; the top ten hold 20% to 25%. Specimen: blood. The origin of this receptor is a woman aged 60-75 years in good health. The rearrangement links TRBV18 to TRBJ2-4; TRBD1 is a possible D gene (6 bases). The J call may be incorrect, as the DNA end agrees better with TRBJ2-7. The CDR3 here is CASSLTAGAYEQYF. For the CDR3, the DNA is TGTGCCAGCTCACTGACCGCAGGGGCCTACGAGCAGTACTTC.